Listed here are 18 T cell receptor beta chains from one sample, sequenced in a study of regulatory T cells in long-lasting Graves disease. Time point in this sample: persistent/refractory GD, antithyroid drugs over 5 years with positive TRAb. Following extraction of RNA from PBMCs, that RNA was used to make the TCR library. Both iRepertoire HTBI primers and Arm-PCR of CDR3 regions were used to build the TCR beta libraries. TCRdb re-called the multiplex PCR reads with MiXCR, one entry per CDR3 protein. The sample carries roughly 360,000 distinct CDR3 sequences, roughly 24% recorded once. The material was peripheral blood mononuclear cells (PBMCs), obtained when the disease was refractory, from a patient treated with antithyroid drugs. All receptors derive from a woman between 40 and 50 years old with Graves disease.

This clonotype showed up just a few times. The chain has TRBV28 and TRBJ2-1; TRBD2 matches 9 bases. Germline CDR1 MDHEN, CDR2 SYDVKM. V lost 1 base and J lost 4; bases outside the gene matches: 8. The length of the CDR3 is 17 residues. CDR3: CASSLSVREGSYNEQFF. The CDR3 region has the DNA TGTGCCAGCAGTTTATCGGTGCGGGAGGGTAGTTACAATGAGCAGTTCTTC.

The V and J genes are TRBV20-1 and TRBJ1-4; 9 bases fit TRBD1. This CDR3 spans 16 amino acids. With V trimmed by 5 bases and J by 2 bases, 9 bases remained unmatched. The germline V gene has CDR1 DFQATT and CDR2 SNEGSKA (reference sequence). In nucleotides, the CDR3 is TGCAGTGCTCCCCGGGACAGGGTATTTACTAATGAAAAACTGTTTTTT. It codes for CSAPRDRVFTNEKLFF.

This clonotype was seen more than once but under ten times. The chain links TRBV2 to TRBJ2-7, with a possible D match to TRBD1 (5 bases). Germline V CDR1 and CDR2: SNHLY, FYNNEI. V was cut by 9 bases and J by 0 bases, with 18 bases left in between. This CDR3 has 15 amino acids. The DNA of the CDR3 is TGTGCCAGTCGTGGGGCGCGGAAGAGCTCCTACGAGCAGTACTTC. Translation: CASRGARKSSYEQYF.

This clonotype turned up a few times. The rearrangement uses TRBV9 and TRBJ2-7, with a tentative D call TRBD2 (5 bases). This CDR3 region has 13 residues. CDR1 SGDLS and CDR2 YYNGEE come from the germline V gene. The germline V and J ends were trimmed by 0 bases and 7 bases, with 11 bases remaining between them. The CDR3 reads CASSVGVPGEQYF. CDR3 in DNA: TGTGCCAGCAGCGTAGGCGTTCCGGGGGAGCAGTACTTC.

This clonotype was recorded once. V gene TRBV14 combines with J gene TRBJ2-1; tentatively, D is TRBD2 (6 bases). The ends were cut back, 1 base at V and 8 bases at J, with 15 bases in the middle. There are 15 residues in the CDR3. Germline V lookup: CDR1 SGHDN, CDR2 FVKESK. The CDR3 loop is CASSQGTSWGDEQFF. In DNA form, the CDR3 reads TGTGCCAGCAGCCAAGGGACATCCTGGGGGGATGAGCAGTTCTTC.

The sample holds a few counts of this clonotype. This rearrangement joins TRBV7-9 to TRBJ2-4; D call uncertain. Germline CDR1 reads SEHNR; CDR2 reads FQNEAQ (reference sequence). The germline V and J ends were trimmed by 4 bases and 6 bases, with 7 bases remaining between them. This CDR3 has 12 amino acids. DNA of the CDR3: TGTGCCAGCAGCTCCGTCTTAAACATTCAGTACTTC. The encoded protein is CASSSVLNIQYF.

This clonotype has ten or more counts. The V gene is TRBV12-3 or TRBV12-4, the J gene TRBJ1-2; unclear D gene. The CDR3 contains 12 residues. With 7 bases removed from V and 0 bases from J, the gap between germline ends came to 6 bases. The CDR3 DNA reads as TGTGCCAGCACCGAGACTAACTATGGCTACACCTTC. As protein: CASTETNYGYTF.

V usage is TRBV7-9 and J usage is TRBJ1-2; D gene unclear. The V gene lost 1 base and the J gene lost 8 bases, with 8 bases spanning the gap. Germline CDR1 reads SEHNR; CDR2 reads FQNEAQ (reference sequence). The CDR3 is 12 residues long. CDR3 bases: TGTGCCAGCAGCTTAGTAGGGCGCGGCTACACCTTC. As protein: CASSLVGRGYTF.

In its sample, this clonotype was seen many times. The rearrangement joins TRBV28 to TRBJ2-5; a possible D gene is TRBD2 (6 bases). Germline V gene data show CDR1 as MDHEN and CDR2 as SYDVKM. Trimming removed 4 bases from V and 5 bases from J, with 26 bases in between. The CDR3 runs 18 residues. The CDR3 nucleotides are TGTGCCAGCAGTTCCCGACCGGGGCTAGCGCAGGACTCGGAGACCCAGTACTTC. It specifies CASSSRPGLAQDSETQYF.

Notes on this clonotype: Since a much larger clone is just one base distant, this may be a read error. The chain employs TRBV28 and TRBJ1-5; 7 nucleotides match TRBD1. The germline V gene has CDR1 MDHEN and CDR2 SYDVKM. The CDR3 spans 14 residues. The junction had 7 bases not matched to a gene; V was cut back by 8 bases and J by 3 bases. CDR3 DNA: TGTGCCAGCGTTCCCGGGACAGTCAATCAGCCCCAGCATTTT. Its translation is CASVPGTVNQPQHF.

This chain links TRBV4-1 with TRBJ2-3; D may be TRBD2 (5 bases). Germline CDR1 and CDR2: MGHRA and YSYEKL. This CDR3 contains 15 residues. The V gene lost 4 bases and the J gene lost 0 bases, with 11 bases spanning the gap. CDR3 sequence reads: CASSPSGPSTDTQYF. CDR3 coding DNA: TGCGCCAGCAGCCCAAGCGGCCCTAGCACAGATACGCAGTATTTT.

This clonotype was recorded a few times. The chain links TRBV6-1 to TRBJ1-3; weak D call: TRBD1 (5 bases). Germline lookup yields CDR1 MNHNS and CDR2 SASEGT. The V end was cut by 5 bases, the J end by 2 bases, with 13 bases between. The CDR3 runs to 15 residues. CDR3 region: CASSLSRGAGNTIYF. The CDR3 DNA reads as TGTGCCAGCAGTCTGTCAAGGGGAGCTGGAAACACCATATATTTT.

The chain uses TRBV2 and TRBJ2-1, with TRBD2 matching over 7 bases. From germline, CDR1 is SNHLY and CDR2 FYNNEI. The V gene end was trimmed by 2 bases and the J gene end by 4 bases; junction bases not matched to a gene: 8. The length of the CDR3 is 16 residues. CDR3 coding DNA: TGTGCCAGCAGTGAATTGGCTAGCGGCCTTTACAATGAGCAGTTCTTC. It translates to CASSELASGLYNEQFF.

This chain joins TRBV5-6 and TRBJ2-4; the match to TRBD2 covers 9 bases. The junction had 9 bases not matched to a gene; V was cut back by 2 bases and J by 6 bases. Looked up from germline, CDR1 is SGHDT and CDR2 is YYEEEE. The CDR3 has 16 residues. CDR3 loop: CASSFRESGRRNIQYF. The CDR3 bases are TGTGCCAGCAGCTTCAGGGAAAGCGGGAGGCGAAACATTCAGTACTTC.

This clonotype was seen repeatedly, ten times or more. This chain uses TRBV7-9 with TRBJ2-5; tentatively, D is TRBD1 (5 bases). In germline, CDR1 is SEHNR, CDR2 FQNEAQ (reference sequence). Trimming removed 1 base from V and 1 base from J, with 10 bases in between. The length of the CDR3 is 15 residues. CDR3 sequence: CASSLGRQIQETQYF. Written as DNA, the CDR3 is TGTGCCAGCAGCTTAGGACGACAGATCCAAGAGACCCAGTACTTC.

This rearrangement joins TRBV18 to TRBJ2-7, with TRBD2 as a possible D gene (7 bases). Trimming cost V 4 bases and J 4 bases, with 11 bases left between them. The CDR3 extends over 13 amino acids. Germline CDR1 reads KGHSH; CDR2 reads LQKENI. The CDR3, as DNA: TGTGCCAGCTCACAACAGGGAGGGTACGAGCAGTACTTC. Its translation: CASSQQGGYEQYF.

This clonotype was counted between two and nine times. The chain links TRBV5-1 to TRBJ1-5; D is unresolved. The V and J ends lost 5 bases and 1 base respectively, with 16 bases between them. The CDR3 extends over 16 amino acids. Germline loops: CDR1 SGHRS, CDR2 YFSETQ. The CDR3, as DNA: TGCGCCAGCAGTCCCGGAGGTTTCCGGAGCAATCAGCCCCAGCATTTT. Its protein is CASSPGGFRSNQPQHF.

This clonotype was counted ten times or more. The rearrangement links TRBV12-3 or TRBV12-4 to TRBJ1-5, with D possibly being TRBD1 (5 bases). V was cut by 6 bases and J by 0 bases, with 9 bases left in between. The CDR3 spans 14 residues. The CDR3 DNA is TGTGCCAGCAGCACGACAGATAGCAATCAGCCCCAGCATTTT. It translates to CASSTTDSNQPQHF.